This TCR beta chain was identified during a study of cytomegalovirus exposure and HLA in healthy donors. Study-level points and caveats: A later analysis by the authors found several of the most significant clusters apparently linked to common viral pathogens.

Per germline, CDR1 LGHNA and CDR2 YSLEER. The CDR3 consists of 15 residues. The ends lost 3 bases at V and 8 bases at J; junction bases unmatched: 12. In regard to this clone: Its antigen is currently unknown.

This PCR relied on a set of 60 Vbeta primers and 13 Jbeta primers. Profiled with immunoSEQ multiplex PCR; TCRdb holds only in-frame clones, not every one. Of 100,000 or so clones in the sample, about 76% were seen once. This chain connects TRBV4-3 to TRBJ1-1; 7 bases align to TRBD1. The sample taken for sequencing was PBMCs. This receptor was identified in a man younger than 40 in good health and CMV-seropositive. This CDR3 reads CASSHLTDRVVEAFF. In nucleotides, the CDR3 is TGCGCCAGCAGCCACCTCACCGACAGGGTGGTGGAAGCTTTCTTT.